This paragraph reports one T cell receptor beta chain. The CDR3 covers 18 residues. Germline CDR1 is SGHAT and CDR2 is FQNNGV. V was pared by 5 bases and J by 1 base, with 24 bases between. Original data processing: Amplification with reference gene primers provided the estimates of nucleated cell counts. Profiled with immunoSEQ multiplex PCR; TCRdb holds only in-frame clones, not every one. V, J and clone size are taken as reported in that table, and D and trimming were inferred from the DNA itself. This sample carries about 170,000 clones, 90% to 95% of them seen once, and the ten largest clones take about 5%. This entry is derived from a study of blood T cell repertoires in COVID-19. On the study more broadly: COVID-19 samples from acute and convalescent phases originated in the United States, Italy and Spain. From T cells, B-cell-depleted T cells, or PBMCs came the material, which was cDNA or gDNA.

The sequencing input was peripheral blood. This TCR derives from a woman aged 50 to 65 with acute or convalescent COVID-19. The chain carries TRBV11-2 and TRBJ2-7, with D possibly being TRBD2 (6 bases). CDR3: CASSPLGGRSGYSYEQYF. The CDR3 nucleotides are TGTGCCAGCAGCCCCCTTGGGGGGAGGTCGGGCTATTCCTACGAGCAGTACTTC.